The clone carrying this TCR beta chain was seen only a few times. These data come from a study of blood T cells in healthy people across ages. The CDR3 has 12 residues. Trimming cost V 2 bases and J 7 bases, with 5 bases left between them. The second PCR ran about 6 to 12 cycles with a sample-barcoded 5' primer and J-beta primers. TCRdb re-analysed the 5' RACE reads in MiXCR, keeping a single row per CDR3 protein. Here the sample spans over 700,000 distinct CDR3 sequences, 20% to 25% being singletons. These data were also reused for a study on T cells of mothers and their children.

Sequenced sample: blood. The V and J genes are TRBV12-3 or TRBV12-4 and TRBJ1-4; D ambiguous. The source of this sequence is a boy between 10 and 17 years old in good health. The CDR3 DNA reads as TGTGCCAGCAGTTTATTTTCTGAAAAACTGTTTTTT. The encoded protein is CASSLFSEKLFF.